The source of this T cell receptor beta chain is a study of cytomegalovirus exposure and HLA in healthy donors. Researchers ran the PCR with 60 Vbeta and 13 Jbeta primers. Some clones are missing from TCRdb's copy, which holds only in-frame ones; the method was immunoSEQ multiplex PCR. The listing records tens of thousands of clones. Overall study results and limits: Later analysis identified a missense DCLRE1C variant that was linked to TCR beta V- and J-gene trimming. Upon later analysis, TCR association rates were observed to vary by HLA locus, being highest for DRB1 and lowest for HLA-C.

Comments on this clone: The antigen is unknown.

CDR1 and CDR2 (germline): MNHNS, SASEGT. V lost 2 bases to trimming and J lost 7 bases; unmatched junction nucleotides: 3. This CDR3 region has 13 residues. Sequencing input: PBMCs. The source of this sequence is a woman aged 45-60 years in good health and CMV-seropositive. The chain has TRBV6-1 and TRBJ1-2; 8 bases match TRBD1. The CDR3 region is CASSELGTGGYTF. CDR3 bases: TGTGCCAGCAGTGAATTGGGGACAGGTGGCTACACCTTC.